The clone carrying this T cell receptor beta chain turned up a few times. This table comes from immunoSEQ multiplex PCR, and its TCRdb copy is limited to in-frame clones, with some not included. Here the sample spans under 85,000 clones, 96% being singletons. Deletions cut 7 bases from V and 5 bases from J, with 14 bases between. The CDR3 totals 13 residues. The germline gives CDR1 LNHDA, CDR2 SQIVND (reference sequence). These data are taken from a study of technical replicates of blood from four donors. The sequenced sample consisted of T cells isolated from PBMCs. This rearrangement joins TRBV19 to TRBJ1-1, with D possibly matching TRBD1 (6 bases). The clonotype was recovered from a human donor in good health. The CDR3 reads CASKTQGLTEAFF. The CDR3 DNA follows: TGTGCCAGTAAAACTCAGGGGTTAACTGAAGCTTTCTTT.